This TCR beta chain was retrieved from a study of blood T cell repertoires in COVID-19. Study-wide context: PBMCs, B-cell-depleted T cells, or T cells provided the cDNA or gDNA that made up the material.

This clone was detected once. Using immunoSEQ multiplex PCR, the repertoire was profiled, and TCRdb retains in-frame clones only, with some absent. This table has roughly 48,000 clones, more than 70% appearing once. This CDR3 has 13 residues. The V gene's germline CDR1 is SNHLY and CDR2 FYNNEI. V lost 3 bases and J lost 10, with 10 bases in between. This TCR was sampled from a human donor in a cohort sampled during active COVID-19. The specimen was peripheral blood. The chain joins TRBV2 to TRBJ1-6; D is unclear. The CDR3 reads CASSDELRSPLHF. The CDR3 DNA sequence: TGTGCCAGCAGTGACGAGTTGCGGTCACCCCTCCACTTT.